The 27 T cell receptor beta chains below were found in one sample sequenced in a study of CD8 T cells in ankylosing spondylitis. Their specific antigens are unknown. TCRdb re-called the 5' RACE reads with MiXCR, one entry per CDR3 protein. The data hold some 450,000 distinct CDR3 sequences, with roughly 18% observed a single time. The study, taken as a whole, reports: Characteristic, it appeared, of ankylosing spondylitis blood was a TCR beta motif of fewer than 10 highly homologous variants.

The sample consisted of blood, either unsorted or a sorted T cell fraction (not recorded which). Receptors originate from a male donor with ankylosing spondylitis.

This clonotype was seen repeatedly, ten times or more. The DNA is left out, because the CDR3 cannot be placed on it with certainty; the CDR3 is given as TCRdb lists it. The gene calls are TRBV7-2 and TRBJ2-3; the tabulated D call, TRBD1, remains unverified against the DNA. Both ends counted, the CDR3 spans 15 residues. Germline V gene lookup returns CDR1 SGHTA and CDR2 FQGNSA. The CDR3 protein is CASSFGPGSTDTQYF.

This clonotype came up many times. The chain has TRBV2 and TRBJ1-3; a possible D gene is TRBD1 (5 bases). The V gene lost 6 bases and the J gene lost 3 bases, with 12 bases spanning the gap. CDR3 length: 14 amino acids. The germline CDR1 and CDR2 sequences are SNHLY and FYNNEI. The CDR3 DNA is TGTGCCAGCAGCGGGACGTTTCTTGGAAACACCATATATTTT. It encodes CASSGTFLGNTIYF.

The chain has TRBV7-2 and TRBJ2-1; 7 bases are a match to TRBD1. V shed 5 bases and J 10 bases; nucleotides not matched to a gene: 5. The germline V gene has CDR1 SGHTA and CDR2 FQGNSA. The CDR3 spans 12 residues. CDR3 region: CTSSLTGKEQFF. In DNA, the CDR3 is TGTACCAGCAGCCTGACAGGGAAGGAGCAGTTCTTC. The complete variable domain, with remaining parts taken from reference TRBV7-2 and TRBJ2-1, reads GAGVSQSPSNKVTEKGKDVELRCDPISGHTALYWYRQSLGQGLEFLIYFQGNSAPDKSGLPSDRFSAERTGGSVSTLTIQRTQQEDSAVYLCTSSLTGKEQFFGPGTRLTVL.

This chain uses TRBV6-2 or TRBV6-3 with TRBJ1-2, with no clear D. Germline CDR1 MNHEY, CDR2 SVGEGT. The V end was cut by 7 bases, the J end by 6 bases, with 18 bases between. The CDR3 loop spans 14 amino acids. CDR3 bases: TGTGCCAGCAACGGGCCCTTATATTCTGATGGCTACACCTTC. Amino acids: CASNGPLYSDGYTF.

The V gene is TRBV14, the J gene TRBJ2-3; tentatively, D is TRBD1 or TRBD2 (5 bases each). Trimming took 3 bases from V and 0 from J, leaving 13 bases between them. The CDR3 totals 16 residues. Germline V CDR1 and CDR2: SGHDN, FVKESK. The CDR3 reads CASSQHGAQSTDTQYF. The CDR3 bases are TGTGCCAGCAGCCAGCACGGGGCCCAGAGCACAGATACGCAGTATTTT.

The J gene is TRBJ2-7, the V gene TRBV6-1; D gene unclear. The CDR3 length is 13 residues. Per the germline V gene, CDR1 is MNHNS and CDR2 is SASEGT. The germline V and J ends were trimmed by 4 bases and 0 bases, with 7 bases remaining between them. Written as DNA, the CDR3 is TGTGCCAGCAGTGGTGGCCTCTCCTACGAGCAGTACTTC. Encoded protein: CASSGGLSYEQYF.

This clonotype has more than one count but fewer than ten. The chain is built from TRBV20-1 and TRBJ1-2, with 8 bases aligning to TRBD1. CDR1 and CDR2 (germline): DFQATT, SNEGSKA (reference sequence). The CDR3 runs to 13 residues. V lost 5 bases to trimming and J lost 6 bases; unmatched junction nucleotides: 8. The CDR3 DNA reads TGCAGTGCTCCCCGACAGGGGTACGATGGCTACACCTTC. Its translation: CSAPRQGYDGYTF.

This clonotype was picked up a small number of times. The CDR3 region is CASSLRAGGRETQYF. CDR3 DNA sequence: TGTGCCAGCAGCTTAAGGGCAGGGGGCCGCGAGACCCAGTACTTC. The chain employs TRBV7-3 and TRBJ2-5, with 8 nucleotides matching TRBD1. The germline V gene encodes CDR1 SGHTA and CDR2 FQGTGA. The V and J ends lost 1 base and 5 bases, in that order; junction bases with no gene match: 6. The CDR3 is made up of 15 amino acids.

V gene TRBV20-1 combines with J gene TRBJ2-1; TRBD2 matches 7 bases. CDR3 length: 16 amino acids. Germline CDR1 DFQATT, CDR2 SNEGSKA (reference sequence). The trim removed 3 bases at V and 4 bases at J, leaving 12 bases unmatched. The CDR3 sequence is CSASPPKAAGYNEQFF. CDR3 nucleotide sequence: TGCAGTGCTAGCCCTCCCAAGGCAGCGGGATACAATGAGCAGTTCTTC.

In its sample, this clonotype was seen a few times. The genes are TRBV28 and TRBJ2-7, with D possibly TRBD1 on 6 matching bases. The germline CDR1 and CDR2 sequences are MDHEN and SYDVKM. Trimming shortened V by 5 bases and J by 0 bases, and 14 bases separated the two germline ends. The CDR3 consists of 15 residues. This CDR3 reads CASSPGTRSSYEQYF. The CDR3 bases are TGTGCCAGCAGTCCCGGGACAAGGAGCTCCTACGAGCAGTACTTC. The complete variable domain, with remaining parts taken from reference TRBV28 and TRBJ2-7, reads DVKVTQSSRYLVKRTGEKVFLECVQDMDHENMFWYRQDPGLGLRLIYFSYDVKMKEKGDIPEGYSVSREKKERFSLILESASTNQTSMYLCASSPGTRSSYEQYFGPGTRLTVT.

The chain has TRBV6-1 and TRBJ1-4; D is perhaps TRBD1 (5 bases). The CDR3 extends over 15 amino acids. V was shortened by 6 bases and J by 7 bases, with 18 bases between the two germline ends. Germline V gives CDR1 MNHNS, CDR2 SASEGT. This CDR3 is CASSDQPGRGEKLFF. In DNA, the CDR3 is TGTGCCAGCAGCGACCAACCGGGACGGGGTGAAAAACTGTTTTTT.

The chain has TRBV5-1 and TRBJ2-1, with 7 bases aligning to TRBD1. Looked up from germline, CDR1 is SGHRS and CDR2 is YFSETQ. V lost 3 bases, J lost 7 bases, and 7 bases stayed unmatched. The CDR3 sequence is 14 residues long. CDR3 loop: CASSYEGQVNEQFF. The CDR3 DNA reads TGCGCCAGCAGCTACGAAGGACAGGTTAATGAGCAGTTCTTC.

The chain recombines TRBV19 with TRBJ1-1; 10 bases agree with TRBD1. The CDR3 sequence is 15 residues long. The germline V gene has CDR1 LNHDA and CDR2 SQIVND (reference sequence). With 1 base clipped from V and 3 bases from J, the junction kept 2 bases outside the gene matches. The CDR3 spells CASSIGQGADTEAFF. CDR3 DNA: TGTGCCAGTAGTATAGGACAGGGGGCGGACACTGAAGCTTTCTTT.

The V and J genes are TRBV6-2 or TRBV6-3 and TRBJ2-7; 9 bases align to TRBD1. The J segment lost 8 bases and the V segment lost 3 bases, leaving 11 bases of the junction unmatched. This CDR3 is built from 15 residues. Germline values: CDR1 MNHEY, CDR2 SVGEGT. The CDR3, as DNA: TGTGCCAGCAGTTATCGGACTACAGGGGGCGTGAAGCAGTACTTC. Translating gives CASSYRTTGGVKQYF.

This clonotype has a handful of counts. This sequence joins TRBV6-5 and TRBJ1-2, with 7 bases matching TRBD1. V shed 3 bases and J 2 bases; nucleotides not matched to a gene: 6. CDR3 length equals 15 residues. Germline V lookup: CDR1 MNHEY, CDR2 SVGAGI. The CDR3, as DNA: TGTGCCAGCAGTTATCCGGGACAGAAGAACTATGGCTACACCTTC. It specifies CASSYPGQKNYGYTF.

This clonotype turned up a few times. V and J are TRBV6-5 and TRBJ1-1, with 9 bases matching TRBD1. The CDR3 has 13 amino acids. After removal of 2 bases from V and 9 bases from J, the junction contained 4 bases not matched to a gene. The germline V gene encodes CDR1 MNHEY and CDR2 SVGAGI. As DNA, the CDR3 is TGTGCCAGCAGTTACCAACACAGGGGGCAAGCTTTCTTT. Its protein is CASSYQHRGQAFF.

This clonotype is a singleton in its sample. J is TRBJ2-2 and V is TRBV15, with TRBD1 matching 8 bases. V dropped 1 base and J dropped 6; count of bases not matched to a gene: 16. Germline V lookup: CDR1 LNHNV, CDR2 YYDKDF (reference sequence). The CDR3 is 19 residues long. Here the CDR3 DNA reads TGTGCCACCAGCAGAGCTCTCTTCCCTGGGCAGGGGGCGCCCGGGGAGCTGTTTTTT. As protein: CATSRALFPGQGAPGELFF.

The chain carries TRBV4-2 and TRBJ2-2, with D perhaps being TRBD1 or TRBD2 (7 bases each). Trimming removed 5 bases from V and 5 bases from J, with 24 bases in between. Per the germline V gene, CDR1 is LGHNA and CDR2 is YNFKEQ. The CDR3 extends over 18 amino acids. Written as DNA, the CDR3 is TGTGCCAGCAGCTCCGCCAGGGGGGGGGCGCAGGAGACCGGGGAGCTGTTTTTT. Its translation: CASSSARGGAQETGELFF.

V is TRBV20-1 and J is TRBJ2-3; 13 nucleotides align to TRBD2. Germline trimming cut 5 bases from V and 1 base from J; bases unmatched to any gene: 15. The germline V gene has CDR1 DFQATT and CDR2 SNEGSKA (reference sequence). This CDR3 is built from 19 residues. CDR3 amino acids: CSAPKGGTSGNPRTDTQYF. The DNA for the CDR3 is TGCAGTGCTCCTAAGGGGGGGACTAGCGGGAACCCTCGCACAGATACGCAGTATTTT.

This clonotype was detected a few times. The chain joins TRBV29-1 to TRBJ2-7; D is possibly TRBD1 or TRBD2 (7 bases each). From germline, CDR1 is SQVTM and CDR2 ANQGSEA. V was trimmed by 7 bases and J by 4 bases, leaving 14 bases between them. The CDR3 loop spans 12 amino acids. The CDR3 reads CSAGEGAYEQYF. Here the CDR3 DNA reads TGCAGCGCCGGGGAGGGGGCTTACGAGCAGTACTTC.

This chain uses TRBV11-2 with TRBJ2-7; a weak D match, TRBD1 (6 bases). Per the germline V gene, CDR1 is SGHAT and CDR2 is FQNNGV. Trimming left V 8 bases short and J 7 bases short, with 15 bases between. This CDR3 has 12 residues. CDR3 bases: TGTGCCAGCGGGCGACAGGTTGTGGAGCAGTACTTC. It codes for CASGRQVVEQYF.

This clonotype was seen a few times. The chain employs TRBV12-3 or TRBV12-4 and TRBJ2-2; TRBD2 matches 10 bases. The CDR3 spans 17 residues. The J segment lost 5 bases and the V segment lost 5 bases, leaving 11 bases of the junction unmatched. The CDR3 protein is CASSQKGLAGVTGELFF. Written as DNA, the CDR3 is TGTGCCAGCAGTCAAAAAGGGCTAGCGGGGGTTACCGGGGAGCTGTTTTTT.

The table lists this clonotype with many counts. J is TRBJ1-3 and V is TRBV12-3 or TRBV12-4, with D perhaps matching TRBD1 (5 bases). Trimming cost V 1 base and J 2 bases, with 9 bases left between them. This CDR3 region has 15 residues. CDR3 in DNA: TGTGCCAGCAGTTTAGAGGGCAGGGCTGGAAACACCATATATTTT. This gives the protein CASSLEGRAGNTIYF.

The table lists this clonotype with a few counts. The chain has TRBV20-1 and TRBJ1-2; no clear D. Trimming stripped 2 bases from V and 4 bases from J, with 5 bases between. Germline lookup yields CDR1 DFQATT and CDR2 SNEGSKA (reference sequence). CDR3 length equals 11 residues. The CDR3 spells CSARFSYGYTF. Here the CDR3 DNA reads TGCAGTGCTAGATTCAGCTATGGCTACACCTTC.

This clonotype was found many times. The gene calls are TRBV20-1 and TRBJ1-1; D is undetermined. The CDR3 is 14 amino acids. V dropped 6 bases and J dropped 5 bases, with 19 bases sitting between them. Germline values: CDR1 DFQATT, CDR2 SNEGSKA (reference sequence). In DNA, the CDR3 is TGCAGTGCCCCCGGGGTTAGGGTTGGGACTGAAGCTTTCTTT. As protein: CSAPGVRVGTEAFF.

The chain uses TRBV20-1 and TRBJ2-1; D tentatively fits TRBD1 or TRBD2 (6 bases each). Germline CDR1 is DFQATT and CDR2 is SNEGSKA (reference sequence). The CDR3 is 14 amino acids. The V end was cut by 6 bases, the J end by 8 bases, with 20 bases between. The chain's CDR3 is CSAPRASEGDEQFF. The CDR3 bases are TGCAGTGCCCCGCGGGCTAGCGAGGGGGATGAGCAGTTCTTC.

The table lists this clonotype with a few counts. The chain is built from TRBV6-1 and TRBJ2-1; TRBD2 aligns across 14 bases. CDR1 is MNHNS and CDR2 is SASEGT in the germline V gene. The CDR3 consists of 17 residues. After removal of 5 bases from V and 8 bases from J, the junction contained 11 bases not matched to a gene. The CDR3 DNA reads as TGTGCCAGCAGTAATCGCGGGACTAGCGGGAGATCCGATGAGCAGTTCTTC. Its protein product is CASSNRGTSGRSDEQFF.